Each of the 3 T cell receptor beta chains below was sequenced from the same sample in a study of blood T cell repertoires in COVID-19. Clones were read by immunoSEQ multiplex PCR, and TCRdb kept only the in-frame ones, dropping some. This sample has approximately 70,000 clones, with approximately 88% found just once. The sequencing sample was made of peripheral blood. The receptors derive from a man of 80 years or more with active or convalescent COVID-19.

The rearrangement links TRBV7-8 to TRBJ2-5; D call uncertain. The ends were cut back, 5 bases at V and 2 bases at J, with 12 bases in the middle. The CDR3 is 14 residues long. Germline loops: CDR1 SGHVS, CDR2 FQNEAQ. The CDR3 DNA reads TGTGCCAGCAGCCGAGGCGGTAAACAAGAGACCCAGTACTTC. This translates into CASSRGGKQETQYF.

This clone occurred once. V is TRBV5-5 and J is TRBJ2-1, with D unresolved. Trimming pared 1 base from V and 9 bases from J, leaving 8 bases between. The CDR3 is 12 residues long. Germline CDR1 SGHKS, CDR2 YYEKEE (reference sequence). In DNA, the CDR3 is TGTGCCAGCAGCTTGCGAGGTTCTGAGCAGTTCTTC. The encoded protein is CASSLRGSEQFF.

V and J are TRBV28 and TRBJ2-7; D is ambiguous. CDR3 length equals 14 residues. Trimming cost V 2 bases and J 3 bases, with 11 bases left between them. CDR1 and CDR2 (germline): MDHEN, SYDVKM. CDR3 amino acids: CASSLGLIIYEQYF. The DNA for the CDR3 is TGTGCCAGCAGTTTAGGGCTGATAATCTACGAGCAGTACTTC.